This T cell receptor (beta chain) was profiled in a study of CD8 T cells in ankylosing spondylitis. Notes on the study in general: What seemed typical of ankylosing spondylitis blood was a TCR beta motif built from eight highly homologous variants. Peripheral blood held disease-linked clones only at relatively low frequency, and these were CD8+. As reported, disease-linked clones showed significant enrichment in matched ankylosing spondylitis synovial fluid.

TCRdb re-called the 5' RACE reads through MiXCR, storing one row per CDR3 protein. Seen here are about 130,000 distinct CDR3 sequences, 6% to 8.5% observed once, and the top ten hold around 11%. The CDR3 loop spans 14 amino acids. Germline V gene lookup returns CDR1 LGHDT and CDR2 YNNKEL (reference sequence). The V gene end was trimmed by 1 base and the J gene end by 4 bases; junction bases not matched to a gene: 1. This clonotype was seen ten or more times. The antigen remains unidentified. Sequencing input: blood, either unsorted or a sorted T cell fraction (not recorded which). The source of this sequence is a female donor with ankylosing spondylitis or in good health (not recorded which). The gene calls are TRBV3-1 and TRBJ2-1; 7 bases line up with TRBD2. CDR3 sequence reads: CASSQGGGYNEQFF. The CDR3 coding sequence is TGTGCCAGCAGCCAAGGCGGGGGATACAATGAGCAGTTCTTC.